A selection of T cell receptor beta chains follows, all from one sample in a study of neurological immune-mediated disorders. MiXCR, run by TCRdb on the 5' RACE reads, gives a single entry per CDR3 protein. In the table there are roughly 60,000 distinct CDR3 sequences, about 10% of which are singletons. The sequencing input was PBMCs. All receptors derive from a man aged 60-69 years in good health. CDR3s include the opening cysteine and the closing phenylalanine or tryptophan. D genes are given only for firm matches. Not all rows give a size; the values are once, few, many and, for expanded clones, a class.

>TRBJ2-1|TRBV20-1|many|TRBD2
TGCAGTGCTAGGAACCCTAGCGGGGGGGCCGGTGAGCAGTTCTTC
CSARNPSGGAGEQFF
>TRBJ2-1|TRBV18|many|TRBD2
TGTGCCAGCTCACCACCCGGGACTACAAAGATGGGGCAGTTCTTC
CASSPPGTTKMGQFF
>TRBJ1-4|TRBV7-2|many|-
TGTGCCAGCAGCCCAGCCCCGGTAGGCGGAAATGAAAAACTGTTTTTT
CASSPAPVGGNEKLFF
>TRBJ1-1|TRBV28|many|TRBD1
TGTGCCAGCAGCCCTATGGGGACAGGCACTGAAGCTTTCTTT
CASSPMGTGTEAFF
>TRBJ2-7|TRBV24-1|few|-
TGTGCCACCAGTGCCTCCCCCGAGGACGGCGCCTACGAGCAGTACTTC
CATSASPEDGAYEQYF
>TRBJ1-1|TRBV6-5|many|TRBD1
TGTGCCAGCAGTTACGGGGGACAGACTGAAGCTTTCTTT
CASSYGGQTEAFF
>TRBJ1-1|TRBV5-1|-|-
TGCGCCAGCAGCTTAAGTTTAACTATTGGCACTGAAGCTTTCTTT
CASSLSLTIGTEAFF
>TRBJ1-1|TRBV6-2/TRBV6-3|few|TRBD1
TGTGCCAGCAGGACAGGGGTCGTGAACACTGAAGCTTTCTTT
CASRTGVVNTEAFF
>TRBJ2-7|TRBV7-2|many|TRBD1
TGTGCCAGCAGCTACGACAGGGGGCCCTACTACGAGCAGTACTTC
CASSYDRGPYYEQYF
>TRBJ1-4|TRBV28|many|-
TGTGCCAGCAGTCCAGAAGGGGCGGCTAATGAAAAACTGTTTTTT
CASSPEGAANEKLFF
>TRBJ1-1|TRBV5-1|many|TRBD1
TGCGCCAGCAGCCCCCAGGGGGCCACCGACTTGAACACTGAAGCTTTCTTT
CASSPQGATDLNTEAFF
>TRBJ2-1|TRBV5-5|many|-
TGTGCCAGCAGAAGGCCGGCCCAGGGCTCCTACAATGAGCAGTTCTTC
CASRRPAQGSYNEQFF
>TRBJ2-3|TRBV4-3|many|TRBD2
TGCGCCAGCAGCCAAGGGACTAGCGTGGCCCCCACAGATACGCAGTATTTT
CASSQGTSVAPTDTQYF
>TRBJ2-7|TRBV12-3/TRBV12-4|many|-
TGTGCCAGCAGTCATTGGGACGGACGCTACGAGCAGTACTTC
CASSHWDGRYEQYF
>TRBJ1-2|TRBV27|many|-
TGTGCCAGCCTCCCAACCGGCGGCTCCTATGGCTACACCTTC
CASLPTGGSYGYTF
>TRBJ1-2|TRBV10-3|many|TRBD1
TGTGCCATCAGTAGGCAGGACAGGGGTAATGGCTACACCTTC
CAISRQDRGNGYTF
>TRBJ2-2|TRBV29-1|many|TRBD1
TGCAGCGTCCGGACAGGGACCGGGGAGCTGTTTTTT
CSVRTGTGELFF
>TRBJ1-3|TRBV7-2|-|-
TGTGCCAGCAGCTGGGTCTTTGCCTCTGGAAATGAGATATATTTT
CASSWVFASGNEIYF
>TRBJ1-1|TRBV5-6|many|TRBD1
TGTGCCAGCAGTCGGGACAGGGTCGCTGAAGCTTTCTTT
CASSRDRVAEAFF